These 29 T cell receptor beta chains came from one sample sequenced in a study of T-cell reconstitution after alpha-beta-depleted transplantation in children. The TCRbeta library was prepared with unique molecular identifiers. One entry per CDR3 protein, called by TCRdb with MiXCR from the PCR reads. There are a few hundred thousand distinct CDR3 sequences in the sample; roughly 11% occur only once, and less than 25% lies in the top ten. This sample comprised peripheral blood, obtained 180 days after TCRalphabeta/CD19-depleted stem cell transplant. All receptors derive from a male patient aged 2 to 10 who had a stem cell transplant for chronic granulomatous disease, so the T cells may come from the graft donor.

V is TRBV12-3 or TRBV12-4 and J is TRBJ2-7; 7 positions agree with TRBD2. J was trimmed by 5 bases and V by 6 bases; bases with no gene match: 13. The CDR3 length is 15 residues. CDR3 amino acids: CASSPVGGRNHEQYF. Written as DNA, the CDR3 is TGTGCCAGCAGCCCCGTCGGGGGGAGAAACCACGAGCAGTACTTC.

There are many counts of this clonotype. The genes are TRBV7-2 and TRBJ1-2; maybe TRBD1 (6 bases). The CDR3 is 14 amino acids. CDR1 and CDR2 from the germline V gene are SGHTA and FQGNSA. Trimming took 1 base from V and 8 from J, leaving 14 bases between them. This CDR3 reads CASSLVHRANGYTF. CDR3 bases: TGTGCCAGCAGCTTAGTTCACAGGGCGAACGGCTACACCTTC.

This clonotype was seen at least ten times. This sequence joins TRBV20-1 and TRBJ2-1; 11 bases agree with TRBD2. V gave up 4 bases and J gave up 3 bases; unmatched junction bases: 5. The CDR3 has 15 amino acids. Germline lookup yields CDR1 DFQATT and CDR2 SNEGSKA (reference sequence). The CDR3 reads CSANSGTSGYNEQFF. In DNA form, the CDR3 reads TGCAGTGCTAATTCAGGGACTAGCGGCTACAATGAGCAGTTCTTC.

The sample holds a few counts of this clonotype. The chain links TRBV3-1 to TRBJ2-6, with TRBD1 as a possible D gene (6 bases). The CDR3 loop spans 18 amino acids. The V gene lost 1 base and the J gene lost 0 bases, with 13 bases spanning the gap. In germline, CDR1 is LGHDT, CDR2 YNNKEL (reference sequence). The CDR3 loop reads CASSQGDIRHSGANVLTF. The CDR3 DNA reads TGTGCCAGCAGCCAAGGGGACATCAGACACTCTGGGGCCAACGTCCTGACTTTC. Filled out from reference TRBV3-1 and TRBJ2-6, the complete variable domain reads DTAVSQTPKYLVTQMGNDKSIKCEQNLGHDTMYWYKQDSKKFLKIMFSYNNKELIINETVPNRFSPKSPDKAHLNLHINSLELGDSAVYFCASSQGDIRHSGANVLTFGAGSRLTVL.

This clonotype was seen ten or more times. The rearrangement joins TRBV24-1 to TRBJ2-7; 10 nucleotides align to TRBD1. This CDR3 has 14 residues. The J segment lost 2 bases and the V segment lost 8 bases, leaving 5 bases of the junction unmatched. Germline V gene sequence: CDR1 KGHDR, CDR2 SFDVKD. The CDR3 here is CATITGQGAYEQYF. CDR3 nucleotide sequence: TGTGCCACCATAACCGGACAGGGGGCCTACGAGCAGTACTTC.

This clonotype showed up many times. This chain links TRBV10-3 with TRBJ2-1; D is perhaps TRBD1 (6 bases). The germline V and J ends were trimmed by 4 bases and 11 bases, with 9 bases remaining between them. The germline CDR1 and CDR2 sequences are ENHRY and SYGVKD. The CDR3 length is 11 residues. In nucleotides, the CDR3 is TGTGCCATCAGTGCAACAGGGCAGCAGTTCTTC. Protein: CAISATGQQFF.

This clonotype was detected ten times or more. CDR3 residues: CAINRSEDYEQYF. Written as DNA, the CDR3 is TGTGCCATCAATCGGTCGGAGGACTACGAGCAGTACTTC. This chain joins TRBV10-3 and TRBJ2-7; tentative D call: TRBD2 (5 bases). Trimming took 7 bases from V and 3 from J, leaving 13 bases between them. The CDR3 has 13 amino acids. CDR1 ENHRY and CDR2 SYGVKD come from the germline V gene.

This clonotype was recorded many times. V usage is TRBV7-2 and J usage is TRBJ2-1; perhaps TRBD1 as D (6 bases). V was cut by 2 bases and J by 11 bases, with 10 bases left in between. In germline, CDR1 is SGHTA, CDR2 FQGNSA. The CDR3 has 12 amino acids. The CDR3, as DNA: TGTGCCAGCAGCTTACCGGGACATAAGCAGTTCTTC. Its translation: CASSLPGHKQFF.

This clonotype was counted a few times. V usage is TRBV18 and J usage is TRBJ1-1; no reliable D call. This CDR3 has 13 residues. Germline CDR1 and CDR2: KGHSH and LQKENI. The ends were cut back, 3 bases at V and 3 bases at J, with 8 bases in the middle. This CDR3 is CASSPAKDTEAFF. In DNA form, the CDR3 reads TGTGCCAGCTCACCGGCTAAGGACACTGAAGCTTTCTTT.

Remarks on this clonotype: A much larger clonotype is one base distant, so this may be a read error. The CDR3, as DNA: TGTGCCAGCGGAGGGACGTCTAACTATGGCTACACCTTC. It is translated as CASGGTSNYGYTF. The chain uses TRBV6-2 or TRBV6-3 and TRBJ1-2, with a possible D match to TRBD1 (5 bases). With 8 bases removed from V and 0 bases from J, the gap between germline ends came to 10 bases. CDR1 is MNHEY, CDR2 SVGEGT, per germline. This CDR3 has 13 amino acids.

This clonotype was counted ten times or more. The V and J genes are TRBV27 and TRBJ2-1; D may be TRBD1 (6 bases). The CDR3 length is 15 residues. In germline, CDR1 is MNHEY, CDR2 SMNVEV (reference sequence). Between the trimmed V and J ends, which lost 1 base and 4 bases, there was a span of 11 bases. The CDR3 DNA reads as TGTGCCAGCAGTTTATTGTTCCAGGGGTACAATGAGCAGTTCTTC. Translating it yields CASSLLFQGYNEQFF.

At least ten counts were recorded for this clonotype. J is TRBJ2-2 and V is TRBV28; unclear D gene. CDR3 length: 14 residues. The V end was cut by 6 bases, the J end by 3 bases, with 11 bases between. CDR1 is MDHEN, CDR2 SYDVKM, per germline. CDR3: CASRSGAYTGELFF. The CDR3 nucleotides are TGTGCCAGCAGATCAGGAGCGTACACCGGGGAGCTGTTTTTT.

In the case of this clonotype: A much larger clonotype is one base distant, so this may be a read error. DNA of the CDR3: TGCAGTGCTAATCGTTTGACAGGGTGGAATGAAAAACTGTTTTTT. This encodes CSANRLTGWNEKLFF. This chain uses TRBV20-1 with TRBJ1-4, with 7 bases lining up with TRBD1. Germline V gene data show CDR1 as DFQATT and CDR2 as SNEGSKA (reference sequence). V trimming: 4 bases; J trimming: 5 bases; junction bases outside the gene matches: 10. CDR3 length: 15 amino acids.

The CDR3 coding sequence is TGCAGTGCTACAAGCGGGTCTTCCTACGAGCAGTACTTC. Amino acid sequence: CSATSGSSYEQYF. The V gene is TRBV20-1, the J gene TRBJ2-7, with D maybe TRBD2 (6 bases). Germline CDR1 is DFQATT and CDR2 is SNEGSKA (reference sequence). The CDR3 runs 13 residues. Deletions cut 4 bases from V and 1 base from J, with 11 bases between.

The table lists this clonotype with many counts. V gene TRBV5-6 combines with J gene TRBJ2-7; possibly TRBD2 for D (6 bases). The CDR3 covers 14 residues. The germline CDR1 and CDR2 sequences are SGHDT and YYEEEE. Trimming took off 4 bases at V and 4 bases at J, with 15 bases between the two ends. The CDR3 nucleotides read TGTGCCAGCAGCGCGGGACGGAAGAGTTACGAGCAGTACTTC. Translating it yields CASSAGRKSYEQYF.

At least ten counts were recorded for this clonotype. CDR3 loop: CASRRNTDTQYF. DNA of the CDR3: TGTGCCAGCAGGCGAAACACAGATACGCAGTATTTT. V is TRBV7-9 and J is TRBJ2-3; no clear D. V was cut by 6 bases and J by 2 bases, with 6 bases left in between. Germline loops: CDR1 SEHNR, CDR2 FQNEAQ (reference sequence). The CDR3 extends over 12 amino acids.

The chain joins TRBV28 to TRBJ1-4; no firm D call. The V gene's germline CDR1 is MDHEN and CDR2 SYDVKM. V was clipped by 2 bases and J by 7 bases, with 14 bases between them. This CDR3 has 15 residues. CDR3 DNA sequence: TGTGCCAGCAGTTTAAGTGTCGGGTTAGGTGAAAAACTGTTTTTT. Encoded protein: CASSLSVGLGEKLFF.

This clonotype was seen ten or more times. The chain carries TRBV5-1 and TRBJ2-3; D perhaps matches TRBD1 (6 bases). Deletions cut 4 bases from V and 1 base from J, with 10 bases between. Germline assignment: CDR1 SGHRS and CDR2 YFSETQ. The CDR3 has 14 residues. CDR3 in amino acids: CASSPRTGTDTQYF. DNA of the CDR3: TGCGCCAGCAGCCCGAGGACAGGCACAGATACGCAGTATTTT.

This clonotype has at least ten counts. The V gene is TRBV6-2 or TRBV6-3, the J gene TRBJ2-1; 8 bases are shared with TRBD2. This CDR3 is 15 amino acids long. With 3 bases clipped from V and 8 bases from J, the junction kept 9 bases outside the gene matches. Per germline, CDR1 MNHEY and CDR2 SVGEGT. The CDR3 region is CASSYERELWDEQFF. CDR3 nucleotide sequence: TGTGCCAGCAGTTATGAGCGGGAGCTCTGGGATGAGCAGTTCTTC.

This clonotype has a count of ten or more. The CDR3 protein is CASSLFQGSSYEQYF. The CDR3 region has the DNA TGTGCCAGCAGTTTATTCCAGGGGAGCTCCTACGAGCAGTACTTC. V usage is TRBV12-3 or TRBV12-4 and J usage is TRBJ2-7, with D possibly TRBD1 on 6 matching bases. The V and J ends lost 2 bases and 0 bases respectively, with 11 bases between them. The CDR3 has 15 residues.

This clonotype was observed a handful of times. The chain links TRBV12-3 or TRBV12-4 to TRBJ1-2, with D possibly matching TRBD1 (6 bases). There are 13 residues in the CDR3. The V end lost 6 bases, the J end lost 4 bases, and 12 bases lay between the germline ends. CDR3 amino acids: CASSGGQIYGYTF. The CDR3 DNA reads TGTGCCAGCAGCGGAGGACAGATCTATGGCTACACCTTC.

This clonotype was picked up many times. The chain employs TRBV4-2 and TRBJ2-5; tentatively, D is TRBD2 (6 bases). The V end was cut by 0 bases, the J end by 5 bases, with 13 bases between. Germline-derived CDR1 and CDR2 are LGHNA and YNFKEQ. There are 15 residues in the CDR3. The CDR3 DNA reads TGTGCCAGCAGCCAAGATAGCGGCGGGATCGAGACCCAGTACTTC. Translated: CASSQDSGGIETQYF.

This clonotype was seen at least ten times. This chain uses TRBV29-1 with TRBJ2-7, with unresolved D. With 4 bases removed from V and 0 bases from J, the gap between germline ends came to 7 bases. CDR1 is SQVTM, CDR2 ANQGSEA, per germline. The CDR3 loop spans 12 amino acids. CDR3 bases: TGCAGCGTTGTTGTGGACTCCTACGAGCAGTACTTC. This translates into CSVVVDSYEQYF.

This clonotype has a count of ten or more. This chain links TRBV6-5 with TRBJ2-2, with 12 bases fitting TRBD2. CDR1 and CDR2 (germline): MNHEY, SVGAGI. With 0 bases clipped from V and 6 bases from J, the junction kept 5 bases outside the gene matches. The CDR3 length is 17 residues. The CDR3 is CASSYSWTSGTAGELFF. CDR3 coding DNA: TGTGCCAGCAGTTACTCTTGGACTAGCGGGACCGCCGGGGAGCTGTTTTTT.

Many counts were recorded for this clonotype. The CDR3 nucleotides read TGTGCCAGCAGTGAATTTACTAGCGGGCCCTACGAGCAGTACTTC. Its protein is CASSEFTSGPYEQYF. This chain connects TRBV25-1 to TRBJ2-7, with 9 positions matching TRBD2. Trimming took 1 base from V and 2 from J; bases not matched to a gene: 3. Germline CDR1 reads MGHDK; CDR2 reads SYGVNS. The CDR3 has 15 amino acids.

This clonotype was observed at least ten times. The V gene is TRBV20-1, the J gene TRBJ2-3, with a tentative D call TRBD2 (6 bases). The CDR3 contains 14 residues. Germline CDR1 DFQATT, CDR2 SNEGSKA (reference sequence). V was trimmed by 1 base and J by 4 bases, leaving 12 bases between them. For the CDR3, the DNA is TGCAGTGCTAGAGGGGGGGTAGCGCCAGATACGCAGTATTTT. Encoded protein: CSARGGVAPDTQYF.

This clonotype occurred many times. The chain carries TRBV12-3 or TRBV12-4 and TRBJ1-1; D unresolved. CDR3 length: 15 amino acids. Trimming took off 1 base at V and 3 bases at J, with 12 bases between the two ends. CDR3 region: CASSLGALGDTEAFF. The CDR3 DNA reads TGTGCCAGCAGTTTAGGGGCACTCGGGGACACTGAAGCTTTCTTT.

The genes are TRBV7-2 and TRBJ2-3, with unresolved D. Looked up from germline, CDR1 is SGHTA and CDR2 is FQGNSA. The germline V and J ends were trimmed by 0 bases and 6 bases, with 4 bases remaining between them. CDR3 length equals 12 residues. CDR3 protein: CASSLAPDTQYF. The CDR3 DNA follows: TGTGCCAGCAGCTTAGCGCCGGATACGCAGTATTTT.

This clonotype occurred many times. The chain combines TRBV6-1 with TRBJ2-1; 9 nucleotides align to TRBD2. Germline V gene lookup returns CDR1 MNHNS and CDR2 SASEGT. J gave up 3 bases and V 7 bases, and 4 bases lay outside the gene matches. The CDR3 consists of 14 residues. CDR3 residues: CASTQRGDYNEQFF. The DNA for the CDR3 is TGTGCCAGCACTCAGCGGGGGGACTACAATGAGCAGTTCTTC.